This passage covers 13 T cell receptor beta chains from one sample sequenced in a study of blood T cell repertoires in COVID-19. TCRdb keeps only in-frame clones here, not all; method: immunoSEQ multiplex PCR. The sample contains about 120,000 clones, 86% of which appear only once. The sample consisted of peripheral blood. The receptors here all came from a man between 35 and 55 years old with acute or convalescent COVID-19.

This chain uses TRBV5-4 with TRBJ1-1; possibly TRBD1 for D (5 bases). CDR3 length equals 14 residues. CDR1 and CDR2 from the germline V gene are SGHNT and YYREEE (reference sequence). With 1 base removed from V and 0 bases from J, the gap between germline ends came to 7 bases. CDR3 sequence: CASSLKGMNTEAFF. The CDR3 DNA reads TGTGCCAGCAGCTTGAAGGGGATGAACACTGAAGCTTTCTTT.

V and J are TRBV18 and TRBJ2-5; possible D gene TRBD1, 5 bases. The CDR3 is 15 amino acids. CDR1 is KGHSH and CDR2 is LQKENI in the germline V gene. The V end lost 3 bases, the J end lost 0 bases, and 11 bases lay between the germline ends. The CDR3: CASSPKGPNQETQYF. The CDR3, as DNA: TGTGCCAGCTCACCTAAGGGGCCTAACCAAGAGACCCAGTACTTC.

The chain is built from TRBV6-5 and TRBJ2-7; 14 nucleotides line up with TRBD2. CDR1 and CDR2 from the germline V gene are MNHEY and SVGAGI. Trimming took 1 base from V and 6 from J; bases not matched to a gene: 5. This CDR3 is built from 16 residues. The CDR3 protein is CASSYYGTSGRSEQYF. In DNA form, the CDR3 reads TGTGCCAGCAGTTACTACGGGACTAGCGGGAGAAGCGAGCAGTACTTC.

The genes are TRBV12-5 and TRBJ2-1; 11 bases match TRBD2. V lost 3 bases to trimming and J lost 0 bases; unmatched junction nucleotides: 7. Germline V gene data show CDR1 as LGHNT and CDR2 as FRNRAP. The CDR3 sequence is 18 residues long. CDR3 nucleotides: TGTGCTAGTGGTTTTACTAGCGGGGGAGAAAGCTCCTACAATGAGCAGTTCTTC. As protein: CASGFTSGGESSYNEQFF.

The CDR3 reads CASSEYRLAGAYEQYF. The DNA of the CDR3 is TGTGCCAGCAGTGAATACCGCCTAGCGGGCGCCTACGAGCAGTACTTC. This chain joins TRBV25-1 and TRBJ2-7, with 8 bases identical to TRBD2. Looked up from germline, CDR1 is MGHDK and CDR2 is SYGVNS. The CDR3 is 16 amino acids. The trim removed 0 bases at V and 2 bases at J, leaving 6 bases unmatched.

This clone was observed a single time. This chain links TRBV9 with TRBJ2-2, with a tentative D call TRBD1 (6 bases). CDR3 length: 17 residues. Trimming shortened V by 4 bases and J by 5 bases, and 21 bases separated the two germline ends. Germline CDR1 is SGDLS and CDR2 is YYNGEE. The CDR3 DNA reads TGTGCCAGCAGCAGTCCACCCGGACAGACTACTACCGGGGAGCTGTTTTTT. This gives the protein CASSSPPGQTTTGELFF.

The gene calls are TRBV11-2 and TRBJ2-7, with 11 bases fitting TRBD2. The V gene's germline CDR1 is SGHAT and CDR2 FQNNGV. After removal of 6 bases from V and 3 bases from J, the junction contained 7 bases not matched to a gene. The CDR3 has 15 residues. In nucleotides, the CDR3 is TGTGCCAGCAGGGAACTAGCGGGAGTGAGCTACGAGCAGTACTTC. Translation: CASRELAGVSYEQYF.

The rearrangement joins TRBV5-1 to TRBJ2-2; 9 positions agree with TRBD2. CDR1 and CDR2 (germline): SGHRS, YFSETQ. The CDR3 has 14 residues. Trimming at V came to 4 bases and at J to 6 bases, leaving 4 bases not matched to a gene. CDR3 in DNA: TGCGCCAGCAGCACGGGACTAGCAGCCGGGGAGCTGTTTTTT. This encodes CASSTGLAAGELFF.

The chain links TRBV30 to TRBJ1-1; weak D call: TRBD1 (6 bases). In germline, CDR1 is GTSNPN, CDR2 SVGIG (reference sequence). Trimming shortened V by 5 bases and J by 1 base, and 11 bases separated the two germline ends. This CDR3 region has 13 residues. The chain's CDR3 is CAWDPDRNTEAFF. CDR3 sequence (DNA): TGTGCCTGGGACCCGGACAGGAACACTGAAGCTTTCTTT.

This clone showed up just a few times. The chain joins TRBV4-1 to TRBJ1-2; no reliable D call. This CDR3 region has 14 residues. Germline CDR1 is MGHRA and CDR2 is YSYEKL. V lost 0 bases, J lost 4 bases, and 9 bases lay in between. CDR3 residues: CASSQDTNSYGYTF. Here the CDR3 DNA reads TGCGCCAGCAGCCAAGATACAAATTCCTATGGCTACACCTTC.

This clone has only one observation. This sequence joins TRBV7-9 and TRBJ1-2; TRBD1 aligns across 9 bases. Germline values: CDR1 SEHNR, CDR2 FQNEAQ (reference sequence). This CDR3 has 13 residues. V trimming: 4 bases; J trimming: 4 bases; junction bases outside the gene matches: 1. The CDR3: CASSSDRGYGYTF. The CDR3 DNA sequence: TGTGCCAGCAGCTCGGACAGGGGCTATGGCTACACCTTC.

V gene TRBV3-1 (or the pseudogene TRBV3-2) combines with J gene TRBJ2-1; the D gene is possibly TRBD2 (6 bases). Trimming left V 4 bases short and J 12 bases short, with 10 bases between. The CDR3 runs 11 residues. CDR1 is LGHDT, CDR2 YNNKEL, per germline (reference sequence). The CDR3 DNA reads TGTGCCAGCAGCCCCGGGGGACCGCAGTTCTTC. It yields the protein CASSPGGPQFF.

CDR3 loop: CASRRTANYGYTF. The CDR3 DNA reads as TGTGCCAGCAGAAGGACAGCTAACTATGGCTACACCTTC. J is TRBJ1-2 and V is TRBV12-3 or TRBV12-4; maybe TRBD1 (6 bases). The CDR3 is made up of 13 amino acids. Deletions cut 6 bases from V and 0 bases from J, with 8 bases between.